The clone carrying this TCR beta chain was observed a handful of times. Antigen specificity is unknown. These data belong to a study of T-cell reconstitution after alpha-beta-depleted transplantation in children. Study observations and caveats: TCRbeta diversity was high at day 60 in some patients (a result of surviving recipient T cells and thymic progenitors). At one year after transplant, newly produced T cells mostly accounted for T-cell counts and diversity. Several hundred expanded graft clones reportedly gave rise to the alpha-beta T cells present about two months after transplant.

During its preparation, the TCRbeta library received unique molecular identifiers. One entry per CDR3 protein, called by TCRdb with MiXCR from the PCR reads. This sample carries 500,000 to 600,000 distinct CDR3 sequences, roughly 30% of them seen once, and the ten largest clones take approximately 33%. Per germline, CDR1 SGHNT and CDR2 YYREEE (reference sequence). Trimming removed 0 bases from V and 3 bases from J, with 10 bases in between. This CDR3 comprises 14 residues. This chain uses TRBV5-4 with TRBJ2-7; D is perhaps TRBD1 (6 bases). The receptor comes from a boy in the first two years of life with Wiskott-Aldrich syndrome, due to receive a stem cell transplant. The specimen comprised PBMCs, sampled before TCRalphabeta/CD19-depleted stem cell transplant. The CDR3 region is CASSLGVRGYEQYF. DNA of the CDR3: TGTGCCAGCAGCTTGGGCGTCAGGGGCTACGAGCAGTACTTC.